This TCR beta chain derives from a study of T cell clonotyping in hematopoietic cell transplantation. The V and J ends lost 5 bases and 7 bases respectively, with 20 bases between them. Germline V gives CDR1 SQVTM, CDR2 ANQGSEA. This CDR3 has 15 amino acids. Turning to this clone: Its antigen is currently unknown.

TCRdb keeps only in-frame clones here, not all; method: immunoSEQ multiplex PCR. The sample has over 10,000 clones, under 95% seen once. Study-level findings and limits: At the given depth, recipient repertoires were over 95% de novo clonotypes. Pathologically expanded recipient clonotypes increased progressively from day 30 to day 180 as diversity fell.

The gene calls are TRBV29-1 and TRBJ1-4; D might be TRBD1 (5 bases). The sample consisted of peripheral blood mononuclear cells. The origin of this receptor is a woman aged 45-65 years in good health. Some clones in this sample may be carry-over from other donors' samples. CDR3 coding DNA: TGCAGCGTTTTTGGTTTTGGGGGAGTCGGTGAAAAACTGTTTTTT. Translating it yields CSVFGFGGVGEKLFF.